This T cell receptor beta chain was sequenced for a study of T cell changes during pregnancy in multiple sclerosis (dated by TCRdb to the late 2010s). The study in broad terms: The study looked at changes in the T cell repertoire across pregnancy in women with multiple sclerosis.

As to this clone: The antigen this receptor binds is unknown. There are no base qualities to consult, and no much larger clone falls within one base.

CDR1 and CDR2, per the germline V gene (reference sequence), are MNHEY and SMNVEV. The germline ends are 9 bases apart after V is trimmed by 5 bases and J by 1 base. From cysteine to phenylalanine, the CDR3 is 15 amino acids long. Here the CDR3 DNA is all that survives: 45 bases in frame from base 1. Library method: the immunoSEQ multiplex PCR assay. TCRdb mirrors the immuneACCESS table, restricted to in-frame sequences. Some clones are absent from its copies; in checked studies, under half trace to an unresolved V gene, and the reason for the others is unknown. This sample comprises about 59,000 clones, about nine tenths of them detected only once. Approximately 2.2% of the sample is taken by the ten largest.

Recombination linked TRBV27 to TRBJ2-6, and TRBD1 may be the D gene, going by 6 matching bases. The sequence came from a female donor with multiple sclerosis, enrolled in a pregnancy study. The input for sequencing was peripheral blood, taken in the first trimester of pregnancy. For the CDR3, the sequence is CASSRGGSGANVLTF. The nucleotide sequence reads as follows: TGTGCCAGCAGTAGAGGGGGATCTGGGGCCAACGTCCTGACTTTC.